This entry features one T cell receptor (beta chain) sequence. This sample stems from a study of control samples from healthy donors and cancer patients. The method was immunoSEQ multiplex PCR; TCRdb's version includes in-frame clones alone and lacks a portion of them. The data contain some 150,000 clones, over 85% of them seen just once; the ten biggest clones take up about 2.4%. Germline V gene sequence: CDR1 MDHEN, CDR2 SYDVKM. This CDR3 region has 14 residues. V was clipped by 4 bases and J by 2 bases, with 11 bases between them. Input material: blood. The sequence was obtained from a man between 50 and 59 years old in good health. The V and J genes are TRBV28 and TRBJ1-2, with D possibly TRBD1 on 5 matching bases. The CDR3 here is CASSSGQGNYGYTF. CDR3 coding DNA: TGTGCCAGCAGTTCAGGGCAGGGAAACTATGGCTACACCTTC.